Listed below are T cell receptor beta chains from one sample, sequenced in a study of T-cell memory formation after mild COVID-19. TCRdb re-derived calls from the 5' RACE reads in MiXCR, one entry per CDR3 protein. The data hold 250,000 or so distinct CDR3 sequences, with 7.5% to 10% observed a single time. Material for sequencing was PBMCs or a T cell subset sorted from them (not recorded which). The source of these receptors is a man aged 18 to 30 who had mild COVID-19 (a few samples of this study predate the infection). Cell type and time point are not known. The CDR3 runs from the conserved cysteine through the conserved F or W. Each record gives: CDR3 protein, CDR3 DNA, CDR3 length, clone size, J gene, V gene, D gene. D genes are given only for firm matches. Size values are once, few and many counts, or a class for expanded clones, and some rows have none.

CASSHWSSGGRYPDTQYF,TGTGCCAGCAGCCATTGGAGCTCGGGGGGGCGGTATCCAGATACGCAGTATTTT,18,few,TRBJ2-3,TRBV3-1,TRBD2
CASSDGMGYLSNQPQHF,TGTGCCAGCAGTGACGGAATGGGCTACCTTAGCAATCAGCCCCAGCATTTT,17,few,TRBJ1-5,TRBV2,NA
CASSQAYAYGYTF,TGCGCCAGCAGCCAAGCCTACGCCTATGGCTACACCTTC,13,NA,TRBJ1-2,TRBV4-1,NA
CASSLMAGGRGEQFF,TGTGCCAGCAGTTTAATGGCGGGGGGGAGGGGTGAGCAGTTCTTC,15,few,TRBJ2-1,TRBV12-3/TRBV12-4,TRBD2
CASSRTSGEYEQYF,TGCGCCAGCAGCCGGACTTCAGGGGAATACGAGCAGTACTTC,14,once,TRBJ2-7,TRBV4-1,NA
CASSLDYNSPLHF,TGTGCCAGCAGCTTAGATTATAATTCACCCCTCCACTTT,13,many,TRBJ1-6,TRBV7-9,NA
CASSLEGRWGPQHF,TGCGCCAGCAGCTTGGAAGGAAGGTGGGGGCCCCAGCATTTT,14,few,TRBJ1-5,TRBV5-1,NA
CASSLEGSGVEQYF,TGTGCCAGCAGCTTAGAAGGGTCCGGGGTCGAGCAGTACTTC,14,many,TRBJ2-7,TRBV7-6,NA
CSVGRLAADTQYF,TGCAGCGTGGGTAGACTAGCGGCGGATACGCAGTATTTT,13,few,TRBJ2-3,TRBV29-1,TRBD2
CASSEAGGADTQYF,TGTGCCAGCAGCGAAGCGGGGGGAGCAGATACGCAGTATTTT,14,NA,TRBJ2-3,TRBV7-9,TRBD2
CASSLGSAEAFF,TGTGCCAGCAGCTTAGGATCGGCTGAAGCTTTCTTT,12,few,TRBJ1-1,TRBV11-2,NA
CASSQETDTQYF,TGCGCCAGCAGCCAAGAGACAGATACGCAGTATTTT,12,many,TRBJ2-3,TRBV4-3,NA
CASSLVGFSTDTQYF,TGTGCCAGCAGCTTAGTCGGATTTAGCACAGATACGCAGTATTTT,15,many,TRBJ2-3,TRBV7-6,NA
CASSPDGIEAFF,TGTGCCAGCAGCCCTGACGGCATTGAAGCTTTCTTT,12,few,TRBJ1-1,TRBV6-5,NA
CASSLFASSLAYGYTF,TGTGCCAGCAGCCTCTTCGCGTCCAGTTTAGCCTATGGCTACACCTTC,16,few,TRBJ1-2,TRBV3-1,NA
CPSSQGDSRFEQYF,TGCCCCAGCAGCCAAGGGGACAGTCGGTTCGAGCAGTACTTC,14,NA,TRBJ2-7,TRBV4-1,TRBD1
CASSPDRGKIQPQHF,TGTGCCAGCAGCCCAGACAGGGGGAAAATTCAGCCCCAGCATTTT,15,NA,TRBJ1-5,TRBV6-5,TRBD1
CASSQISDTQYF,TGTGCCAGCAGCCAAATCAGCGATACGCAGTATTTT,12,few,TRBJ2-3,TRBV13,NA
CASSPRTDVYGYTF,TGTGCCAGCAGCCCGAGGACAGACGTCTATGGCTACACCTTC,14,NA,TRBJ1-2,TRBV9,NA
CASSYSGTSSYEQYF,TGTGCCAGCAGTTACTCCGGGACTAGCTCCTACGAGCAGTACTTC,15,NA,TRBJ2-7,TRBV6-5,TRBD2
CSARAQGAKYEQYF,TGCAGTGCTAGAGCCCAGGGGGCTAAGTACGAGCAGTACTTC,14,NA,TRBJ2-7,TRBV20-1,TRBD1
CASSFRPAGDEQFF,TGCGCCAGCAGCTTTCGGCCAGCAGGCGATGAGCAGTTCTTC,14,few,TRBJ2-1,TRBV5-1,NA
CAISESRGSINGYTF,TGTGCCATCAGTGAGTCCAGGGGGTCAATAAATGGCTACACCTTC,15,many,TRBJ1-2,TRBV10-3,TRBD1
CASSSLAVDYYEQFF,TGTGCCAGCAGCTCCCTCGCGGTTGACTACTATGAGCAGTTCTTC,15,NA,TRBJ2-1,TRBV7-9,NA
CASSSFLGQYNEQFF,TGTGCCAGCAGCTCATTCTTGGGACAGTACAATGAGCAGTTCTTC,15,NA,TRBJ2-1,TRBV7-2,TRBD1
CASKRTGTNEKLFF,TGTGCCAGCAAACGGACAGGGACTAATGAAAAACTGTTTTTT,14,NA,TRBJ1-4,TRBV12-3/TRBV12-4,TRBD1
CASSQDRGTGRNEKLFF,TGTGCCAGCAGCCAAGATAGGGGGACAGGTCGTAATGAAAAACTGTTTTTT,17,few,TRBJ1-4,TRBV4-2,TRBD1
CASSGQGKSSYNEQFF,TGTGCCAGCAGTGGACAGGGGAAAAGCTCCTACAATGAGCAGTTCTTC,16,few,TRBJ2-1,TRBV7-2,TRBD1
CSARDRRLNTGELFF,TGCAGTGCTAGAGACCGGCGGTTAAACACCGGGGAGCTGTTTTTT,15,few,TRBJ2-2,TRBV20-1,NA
CSAEQGASYGYTF,TGCAGTGCAGAACAGGGGGCTTCTTATGGCTACACCTTC,13,few,TRBJ1-2,TRBV20-1,TRBD1
CASSLALGQGAREQYF,TGTGCCAGCAGCTTAGCGTTAGGACAGGGGGCGCGCGAGCAGTACTTC,16,NA,TRBJ2-7,TRBV7-9,TRBD1
CASSRDRENIQYF,TGCGCCAGCAGCCGGGACAGGGAAAACATTCAGTACTTC,13,many,TRBJ2-4,TRBV4-3,TRBD1
CASSPRRGSYEQYF,TGTGCCAGCAGTCCCCGACGGGGATCCTACGAGCAGTACTTC,14,once,TRBJ2-7,TRBV12-3/TRBV12-4,NA
CATFHGNRADTEAFF,TGTGCCACCTTCCACGGGAACAGGGCGGATACTGAAGCTTTCTTT,15,NA,TRBJ1-1,TRBV5-6,NA
CSASQGLARETQYF,TGCAGTGCTAGCCAAGGACTAGCGAGAGAGACCCAGTACTTC,14,NA,TRBJ2-5,TRBV20-1,TRBD2
CASSTTGYETQYF,TGTGCCAGCAGCACGACAGGGTACGAGACCCAGTACTTC,13,few,TRBJ2-5,TRBV12-3/TRBV12-4,TRBD1
CASSLRSGILPNEQFF,TGCGCCAGCAGCTTGAGGTCCGGGATCCTTCCTAATGAGCAGTTCTTC,16,few,TRBJ2-1,TRBV5-1,NA
CASSALGVHEQFF,TGCGCCAGCAGCGCCCTCGGGGTTCATGAGCAGTTCTTC,13,few,TRBJ2-1,TRBV4-3,NA
CASSHYRQGEGYTF,TGTGCCAGCAGTCACTATCGACAGGGGGAGGGCTACACCTTC,14,few,TRBJ1-2,TRBV27,TRBD1
CASSPTRGPSKTQYF,TGTGCCAGCTCACCAACCCGGGGGCCGTCAAAGACCCAGTACTTC,15,NA,TRBJ2-5,TRBV18,NA
CATSDSRGYQNTEAFF,TGTGCCACCAGTGATTCCAGGGGGTATCAGAACACTGAAGCTTTCTTT,16,few,TRBJ1-1,TRBV24-1,TRBD1
CASSDRYEAFF,TGTGCCAGCAGTGACCGATATGAAGCTTTCTTT,11,NA,TRBJ1-1,TRBV12-3/TRBV12-4,NA
CASSEAGRMHQETQYF,TGTGCCAGCAGTGAAGCCGGCAGGATGCACCAAGAGACCCAGTACTTC,16,many,TRBJ2-5,TRBV2,NA
CASSYLTGETQYF,TGTGCCAGCAGTTACTTGACAGGGGAGACCCAGTACTTC,13,NA,TRBJ2-5,TRBV6-6,TRBD1
CASSPGLGDNEKLFF,TGCGCCAGCAGCCCGGGATTGGGGGATAATGAAAAACTGTTTTTT,15,few,TRBJ1-4,TRBV5-1,NA
CASSEGGGRDTQYF,TGTGCCAGCAGTGAAGGCGGGGGGCGAGATACGCAGTATTTT,14,few,TRBJ2-3,TRBV25-1,TRBD2
CASSIGVATEAFF,TGTGCCAGCAGCATAGGGGTAGCCACTGAAGCTTTCTTT,13,NA,TRBJ1-1,TRBV5-5,NA
CAIRPNSGLASPLHF,TGTGCCATCAGACCTAATAGCGGGTTGGCCTCACCCCTCCACTTT,15,NA,TRBJ1-6,TRBV10-3,NA
CASSSGTGPGELFF,TGTGCCAGCAGCTCCGGGACAGGCCCCGGGGAGCTGTTTTTT,14,few,TRBJ2-2,TRBV7-3,TRBD1
CSVEERGATDTQYF,TGCAGCGTTGAAGAGCGGGGGGCCACAGATACGCAGTATTTT,14,few,TRBJ2-3,TRBV29-1,TRBD2
CASSLGLAGIGGYTF,TGTGCCAGCAGCTTAGGTCTCGCCGGGATCGGTGGCTACACCTTC,15,NA,TRBJ1-2,TRBV11-2,NA
CASSQDWPGWGNIQYF,TGCGCCAGCAGCCAAGATTGGCCAGGGTGGGGAAACATTCAGTACTTC,16,many,TRBJ2-4,TRBV4-1,NA
CASNTGRRVYNEQFF,TGTGCCAGCAACACCGGGAGGCGGGTTTACAATGAGCAGTTCTTC,15,NA,TRBJ2-1,TRBV6-5,TRBD2
CASRTTGGKETQYF,TGCGCCAGCAGAACTACCGGGGGTAAAGAGACCCAGTACTTC,14,few,TRBJ2-5,TRBV5-1,NA
CATSDGTGPKEQFF,TGTGCCACCAGTGACGGGACAGGCCCTAAGGAGCAGTTCTTC,14,few,TRBJ2-1,TRBV24-1,TRBD1
CASSLDRGNYGYTF,TGCGCCAGCAGCTTGGATCGGGGTAACTATGGCTACACCTTC,14,many,TRBJ1-2,TRBV5-1,NA
CASSPPGVPEKLFF,TGTGCCAGCTCACCACCGGGTGTCCCGGAAAAACTGTTTTTT,14,NA,TRBJ1-4,TRBV18,NA
CATEKGPGETQYF,TGTGCCACCGAAAAGGGGCCGGGGGAGACCCAGTACTTC,13,NA,TRBJ2-5,TRBV15,NA
CASSLAPTEMNTEAFF,TGTGCCAGCAGCTTGGCCCCGACAGAGATGAACACTGAAGCTTTCTTT,16,few,TRBJ1-1,TRBV5-6,NA